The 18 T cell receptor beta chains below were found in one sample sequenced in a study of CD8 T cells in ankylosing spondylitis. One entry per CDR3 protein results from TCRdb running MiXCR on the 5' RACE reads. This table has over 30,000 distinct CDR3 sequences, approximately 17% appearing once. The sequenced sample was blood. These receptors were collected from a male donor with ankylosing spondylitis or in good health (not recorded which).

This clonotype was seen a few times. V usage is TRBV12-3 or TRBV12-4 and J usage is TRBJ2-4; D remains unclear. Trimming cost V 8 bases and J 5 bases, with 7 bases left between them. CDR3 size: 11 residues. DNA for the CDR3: TGTGCCAGCTTACAGCAAAACATTCAGTACTTC. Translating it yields CASLQQNIQYF.

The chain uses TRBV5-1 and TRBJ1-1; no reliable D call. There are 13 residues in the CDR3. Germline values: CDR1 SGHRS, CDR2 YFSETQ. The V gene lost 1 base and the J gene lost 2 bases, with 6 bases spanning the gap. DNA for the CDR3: TGCGCCAGCAGCTTGCGCCTAAACACTGAAGCTTTCTTT. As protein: CASSLRLNTEAFF.

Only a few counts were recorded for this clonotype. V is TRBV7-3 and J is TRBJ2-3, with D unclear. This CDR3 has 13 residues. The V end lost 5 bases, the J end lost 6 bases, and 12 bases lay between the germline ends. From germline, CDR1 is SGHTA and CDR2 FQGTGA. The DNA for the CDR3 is TGTGCCAGCAGCCCAACTCTAGGGGATACGCAGTATTTT. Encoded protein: CASSPTLGDTQYF.

CDR3 bases: TGTGCCAGCAGCCGACAGGGGAGGAACACCGGGGAGCTGTTTTTT. This sequence encodes CASSRQGRNTGELFF. The chain recombines TRBV14 with TRBJ2-2; 8 bases match TRBD1. Germline V lookup: CDR1 SGHDN, CDR2 FVKESK. CDR3 size: 15 residues. After removal of 4 bases from V and 1 base from J, the junction contained 2 bases not matched to a gene. The complete variable domain, with remaining parts taken from reference TRBV14 and TRBJ2-2, reads EAGVTQFPSHSVIEKGQTVTLRCDPISGHDNLYWYRRVMGKEIKFLLHFVKESKQDESGMPNNRFLAERTGGTYSTLKVQPAELEDSGVYFCASSRQGRNTGELFFGEGSRLTVL.

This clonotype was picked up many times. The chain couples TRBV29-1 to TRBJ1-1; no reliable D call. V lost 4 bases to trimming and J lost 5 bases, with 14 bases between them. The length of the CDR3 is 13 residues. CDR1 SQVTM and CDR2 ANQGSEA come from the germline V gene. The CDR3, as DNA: TGCAGCGTTGCTTCTGGGGTCGGAACTGAAGCTTTCTTT. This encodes CSVASGVGTEAFF.

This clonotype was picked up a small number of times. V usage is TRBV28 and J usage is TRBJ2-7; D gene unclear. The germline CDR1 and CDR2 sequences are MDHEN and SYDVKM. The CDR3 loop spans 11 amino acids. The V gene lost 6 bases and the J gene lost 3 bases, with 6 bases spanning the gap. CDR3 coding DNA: TGTGCCAGCAGGGAGAGCTACGAGCAGTACTTC. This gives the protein CASRESYEQYF.

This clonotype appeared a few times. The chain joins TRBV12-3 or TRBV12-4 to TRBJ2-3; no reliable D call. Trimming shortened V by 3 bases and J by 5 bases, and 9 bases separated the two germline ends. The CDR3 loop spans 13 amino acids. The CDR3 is CASSFDIGDTQYF. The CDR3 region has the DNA TGTGCCAGCAGTTTCGATATAGGAGATACGCAGTATTTT.

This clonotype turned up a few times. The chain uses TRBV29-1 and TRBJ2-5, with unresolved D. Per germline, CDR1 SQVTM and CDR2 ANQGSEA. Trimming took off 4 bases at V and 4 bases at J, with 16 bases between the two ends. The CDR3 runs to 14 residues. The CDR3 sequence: CSVGRVLGGETQYF. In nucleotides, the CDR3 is TGCAGCGTTGGAAGGGTATTAGGTGGAGAGACCCAGTACTTC.

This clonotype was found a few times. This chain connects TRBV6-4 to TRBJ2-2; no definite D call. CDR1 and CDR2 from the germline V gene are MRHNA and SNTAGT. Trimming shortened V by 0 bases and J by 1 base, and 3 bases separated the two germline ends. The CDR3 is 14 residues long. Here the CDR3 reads CASSDSGNTGELFF. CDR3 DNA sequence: TGTGCCAGCAGTGACTCGGGGAACACCGGGGAGCTGTTTTTT.

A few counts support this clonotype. CDR3 residues: CSVEGGVVTGELFF. DNA of the CDR3: TGCAGCGTTGAAGGGGGAGTAGTCACCGGGGAGCTGTTTTTT. V and J are TRBV29-1 and TRBJ2-2; TRBD2 is a possible D gene (5 bases). This CDR3 is built from 14 residues. The V end lost 1 base, the J end lost 4 bases, and 10 bases lay between the germline ends. Germline CDR1 and CDR2: SQVTM and ANQGSEA.

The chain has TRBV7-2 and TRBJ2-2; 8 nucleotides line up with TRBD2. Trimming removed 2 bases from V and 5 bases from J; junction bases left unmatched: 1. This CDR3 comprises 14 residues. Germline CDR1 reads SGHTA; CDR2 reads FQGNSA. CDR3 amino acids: CASSLSSGTGELFF. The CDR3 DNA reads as TGTGCCAGCAGCTTATCTAGCGGGACCGGGGAGCTGTTTTTT.

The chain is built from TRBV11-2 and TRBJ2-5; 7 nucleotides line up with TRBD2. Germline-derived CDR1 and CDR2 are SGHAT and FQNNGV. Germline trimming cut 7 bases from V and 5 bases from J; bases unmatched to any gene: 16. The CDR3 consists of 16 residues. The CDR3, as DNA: TGTGCCAGCAACTCCGATGGGGGGGGAAGTCGGGAGACCCAGTACTTC. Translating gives CASNSDGGGSRETQYF.

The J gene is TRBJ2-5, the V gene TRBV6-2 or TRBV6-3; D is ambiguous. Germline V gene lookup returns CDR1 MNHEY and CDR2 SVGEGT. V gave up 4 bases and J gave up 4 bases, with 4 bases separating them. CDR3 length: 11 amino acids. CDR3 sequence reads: CASSSLETQYF. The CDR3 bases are TGTGCCAGCAGTTCTTTAGAGACCCAGTACTTC.

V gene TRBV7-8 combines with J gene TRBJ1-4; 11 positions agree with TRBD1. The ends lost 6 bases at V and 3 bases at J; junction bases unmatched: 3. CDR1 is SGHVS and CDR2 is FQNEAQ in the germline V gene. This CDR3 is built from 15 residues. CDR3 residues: CASRDRGRANEKLFF. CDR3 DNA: TGTGCCAGCAGGGACAGGGGGCGGGCTAATGAAAAACTGTTTTTT.

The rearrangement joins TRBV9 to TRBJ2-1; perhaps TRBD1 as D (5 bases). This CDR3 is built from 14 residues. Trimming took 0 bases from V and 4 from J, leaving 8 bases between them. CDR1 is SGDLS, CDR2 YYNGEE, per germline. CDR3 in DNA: TGTGCCAGCAGCGTAGGGGGCTTTTACAATGAGCAGTTCTTC. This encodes CASSVGGFYNEQFF.

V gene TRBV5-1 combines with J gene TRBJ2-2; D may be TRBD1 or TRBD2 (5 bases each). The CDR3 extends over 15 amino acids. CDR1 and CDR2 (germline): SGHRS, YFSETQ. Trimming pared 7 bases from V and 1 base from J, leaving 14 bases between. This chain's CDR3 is CASAYEGMNTGELFF. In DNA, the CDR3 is TGCGCCAGCGCCTATGAGGGGATGAACACCGGGGAGCTGTTTTTT.

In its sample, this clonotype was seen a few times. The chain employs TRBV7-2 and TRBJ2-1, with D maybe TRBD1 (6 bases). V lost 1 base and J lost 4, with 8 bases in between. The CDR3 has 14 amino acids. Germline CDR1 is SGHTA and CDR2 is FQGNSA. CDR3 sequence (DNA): TGTGCCAGCAGCTTAGGACAGGCTTACAATGAGCAGTTCTTC. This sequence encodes CASSLGQAYNEQFF.

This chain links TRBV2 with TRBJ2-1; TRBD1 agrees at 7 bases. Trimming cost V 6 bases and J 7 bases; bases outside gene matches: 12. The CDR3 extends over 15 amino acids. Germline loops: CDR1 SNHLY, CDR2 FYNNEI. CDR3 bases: TGTGCCAGCAGCGTTACAGGGGTTCAAGGGAATGAGCAGTTCTTC. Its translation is CASSVTGVQGNEQFF.